The 10 T cell receptor beta chains reported below all come from one sample, sequenced in a study of cytomegalovirus exposure and HLA in healthy donors. Assay used: immunoSEQ multiplex PCR; TCRdb lists only in-frame clones, some missing. Of about 150,000 clones detected, roughly nine tenths appear once; the ten largest clones hold 2.5% to 4%. The sequenced material came from PBMCs. The receptors originated from a woman aged 18-35 years in good health and CMV-seropositive.

The chain couples TRBV29-1 to TRBJ2-4, with a tentative D call TRBD2 (6 bases). Germline CDR1 SQVTM, CDR2 ANQGSEA. The CDR3 loop spans 14 amino acids. Between the trimmed V and J ends, which lost 6 bases and 7 bases, there was a span of 19 bases. CDR3 loop: CSVHGGEIGNIQYF. The CDR3 DNA reads as TGCAGCGTCCACGGGGGAGAGATCGGGAACATTCAGTACTTC.

V gene TRBV4-3 combines with J gene TRBJ2-3, with 7 bases aligning to TRBD2. Trimming removed 4 bases from V and 4 bases from J; junction bases left unmatched: 17. This CDR3 has 18 residues. The germline V gene has CDR1 LGHNA and CDR2 YSLEER. The CDR3 DNA follows: TGCGCCAGCAGCCTCAGGGCATCAACGGGACTATCGCCAGATACGCAGTATTTT. Encoded protein: CASSLRASTGLSPDTQYF.

The chain is built from TRBV10-3 and TRBJ2-1; TRBD2 matches 14 bases. The CDR3 runs to 20 residues. V lost 6 bases, J lost 1 base, and 14 bases stayed unmatched. In germline, CDR1 is ENHRY, CDR2 SYGVKD. CDR3 in DNA: TGTGCCATCAGAGGGATCTCCGGACTAGCGGGAGGCGGGTCCTACAATGAGCAGTTCTTC. This codes for CAIRGISGLAGGGSYNEQFF.

The chain carries TRBV5-1 and TRBJ1-2; TRBD1 matches 7 bases. Trimming cost V 4 bases and J 0 bases; bases outside gene matches: 6. This CDR3 is built from 15 residues. Per the germline V gene, CDR1 is SGHRS and CDR2 is YFSETQ. The CDR3 nucleotides are TGCGCCAGCAGCGCGGGGACAGCTCCTAACTATGGCTACACCTTC. Amino acids: CASSAGTAPNYGYTF. Combining the CDR3 with reference TRBV5-1 and TRBJ1-2 gives the whole variable domain KAGVTQTPRYLIKTRGQQVTLSCSPISGHRSVSWYQQTPGQGLQFLFEYFSETQRNKGNFPGRFSGRQFSNSRSEMNVSTLELGDSALYLCASSAGTAPNYGYTFGSGTRLTVV.

This rearrangement joins TRBV18 to TRBJ2-5; 11 bases line up with TRBD2. V was clipped by 3 bases and J by 1 base; unmatched bases: 4. Per the germline V gene, CDR1 is KGHSH and CDR2 is LQKENI. The CDR3 has 16 amino acids. The CDR3 protein is CASSPLGTSGQETQYF. The DNA for the CDR3 is TGTGCCAGCTCACCCTTGGGGACTAGCGGCCAAGAGACCCAGTACTTC. The full variable domain, in which reference TRBV18 and TRBJ2-5 provide the parts outside the CDR3, is NAGVMQNPRHLVRRRGQEARLRCSPMKGHSHVYWYRQLPEEGLKFMVYLQKENIIDESGMPKERFSAEFPKEGPSILRIQQVVRGDSAAYFCASSPLGTSGQETQYFGPGTRLLVL.

The genes are TRBV6-5 and TRBJ1-1; D not certain. CDR1 and CDR2 from the germline V gene are MNHEY and SVGAGI. V was shortened by 6 bases and J by 6 bases, with 17 bases between the two germline ends. The CDR3 contains 14 residues. CDR3 DNA sequence: TGTGCCAGCAGCCTCTCGGTCGCGTACGCTGAAGCTTTCTTT. The encoded protein is CASSLSVAYAEAFF.

This chain links TRBV11-3 with TRBJ2-7, with D possibly being TRBD1 (6 bases). Germline V gives CDR1 SGHNT, CDR2 YENEEA. With 4 bases removed from V and 7 bases from J, the gap between germline ends came to 20 bases. This CDR3 is built from 15 residues. CDR3 in DNA: TGTGCCAGCAGCTCCTCCGGGTCCAGGGGTACGGAGCAGTACTTC. Amino acids: CASSSSGSRGTEQYF.

The chain has TRBV7-3 and TRBJ2-3; TRBD1 might be the D (6 bases). Trimming left V 2 bases short and J 0 bases short, with 12 bases between. Germline V gene data show CDR1 as SGHTA and CDR2 as FQGTGA. The CDR3 is made up of 16 amino acids. The chain's CDR3 is CASSLGGPASTDTQYF. CDR3 DNA sequence: TGTGCCAGCAGCTTAGGGGGCCCGGCTAGCACAGATACGCAGTATTTT.

The gene calls are TRBV5-1 and TRBJ2-3; TRBD1 agrees at 8 bases. The junction had 5 bases not matched to a gene; V was cut back by 5 bases and J by 0 bases. Germline CDR1 SGHRS, CDR2 YFSETQ. The CDR3 totals 15 residues. The CDR3 region has the DNA TGCGCCAGCAGTTTGACAGGGGTGAGCACAGATACGCAGTATTTT. It encodes CASSLTGVSTDTQYF.

In this sample, this clone turned up a few times. The rearrangement joins TRBV2 to TRBJ2-7; 7 nucleotides line up with TRBD2. The V gene's germline CDR1 is SNHLY and CDR2 FYNNEI. J gave up 6 bases and V 6 bases, and 17 bases lay outside the gene matches. There are 16 residues in the CDR3. CDR3 DNA sequence: TGTGCCAGCAGCGAAATACCTAGCGGTGGTAAGAGCGAGCAGTACTTC. As protein: CASSEIPSGGKSEQYF. Drawing the rest from reference TRBV2 and TRBJ2-7, the complete variable domain is EPEVTQTPSHQVTQMGQEVILRCVPISNHLYFYWYRQILGQKVEFLVSFYNNEISEKSEIFDDQFSVERPDGSNFTLKIRSTKLEDSAMYFCASSEIPSGGKSEQYFGPGTRLTVT.